Below are 9 T cell receptor beta chains sequenced from a single sample in a study of blood T cells in healthy people across ages. The use of a sample-barcoded 5' primer and a J-beta primer mix characterized a second PCR of roughly 7 to 12 cycles. TCRdb independently ran MiXCR on the 5' RACE reads; one entry per CDR3 protein. The sample contains about 1.5 million distinct CDR3 sequences, roughly 43% of which appear only once. Sample: blood. The origin of the receptors is a woman in her late teens or twenties in good health.

The chain recombines TRBV20-1 with TRBJ1-2, with D possibly TRBD1 on 5 matching bases. Trimming stripped 3 bases from V and 2 bases from J, with 10 bases between. Germline V lookup: CDR1 DFQATT, CDR2 SNEGSKA (reference sequence). The CDR3 has 13 amino acids. The CDR3 DNA sequence: TGCAGTGCTAGTGACAGTAACAACTATGGCTACACCTTC. Protein: CSASDSNNYGYTF.

This clonotype was observed a handful of times. The gene calls are TRBV7-9 and TRBJ2-7, with D hard to call. V was clipped by 5 bases and J by 2 bases, with 13 bases between them. The germline gives CDR1 SEHNR, CDR2 FQNEAQ (reference sequence). This CDR3 region has 14 residues. The CDR3 DNA sequence: TGTGCCAGCAGCAACCGGGCCCCTCCCTACGAGCAGTACTTC. The encoded protein is CASSNRAPPYEQYF.

This rearrangement joins TRBV7-8 to TRBJ1-1; TRBD1 might be the D (6 bases). CDR1 is SGHVS, CDR2 FQNEAQ, per germline. The CDR3 consists of 15 residues. The V and J ends lost 5 bases and 5 bases respectively, with 18 bases between them. CDR3 nucleotide sequence: TGTGCCAGCAGCCCCCCGAGGAGGGGGAGGACTGAAGCTTTCTTT. This sequence encodes CASSPPRRGRTEAFF.

Worth noting for this clonotype: This could be a read error, since a much larger clone is one nucleotide away. The chain joins TRBV29-1 to TRBJ1-2; unclear D gene. The V end lost 7 bases, the J end lost 1 base, and 7 bases lay between the germline ends. Germline V gene lookup returns CDR1 SQVTM and CDR2 ANQGSEA. The CDR3 extends over 11 amino acids. In DNA form, the CDR3 reads TGCAGCGGTGTAGATAACTATGGCTACACCTTC. It yields the protein CSGVDNYGYTF.

V and J are TRBV12-3 or TRBV12-4 and TRBJ1-6; D is perhaps TRBD1 (6 bases). With 6 bases removed from V and 5 bases from J, the gap between germline ends came to 14 bases. CDR3 length: 15 amino acids. CDR3 DNA sequence: TGTGCCAGCAGATACAGGGACCTTGATAATTCACCCCTCCACTTT. Its translation is CASRYRDLDNSPLHF.

The chain joins TRBV11-2 to TRBJ2-2; D not resolved. Trimming shortened V by 1 base and J by 8 bases, and 5 bases separated the two germline ends. The CDR3 loop spans 12 amino acids. CDR1 is SGHAT and CDR2 is FQNNGV in the germline V gene. The CDR3 DNA reads TGTGCCAGCAGCTTAGGCCATGGGGAGCTGTTTTTT. Translating it yields CASSLGHGELFF.

This clonotype was found a few times. This chain uses TRBV11-2 with TRBJ2-3; TRBD2 matches at 10 bases. The trim removed 3 bases at V and 4 bases at J, leaving 10 bases unmatched. Germline V gives CDR1 SGHAT, CDR2 FQNNGV. The length of the CDR3 is 17 residues. Here the CDR3 reads CASSFPSLAGVADTQYF. CDR3 bases: TGTGCCAGCAGCTTCCCTTCTCTAGCGGGAGTGGCAGATACGCAGTATTTT.

The chain's CDR3 is CASSLAPGRGTEAFF. CDR3 nucleotide sequence: TGTGCCAGCAGCTTAGCGCCGGGGCGTGGCACTGAAGCTTTCTTT. The V call is TRBV7-2, the J call TRBJ1-1; possible D gene TRBD1, 5 bases. Germline V CDR1 and CDR2: SGHTA, FQGNSA. The V end was cut by 0 bases, the J end by 4 bases, with 12 bases between. The CDR3 spans 15 residues.

This clonotype has more than one count but fewer than ten. The chain combines TRBV29-1 with TRBJ1-4; D uncertain. V was trimmed by 1 base and J by 8 bases, leaving 8 bases between them. Germline-derived CDR1 and CDR2 are SQVTM and ANQGSEA. The CDR3 runs 12 residues. CDR3 nucleotide sequence: TGCAGCGTTGAAGCCAGTGGGGAAAAACTGTTTTTT. Translating gives CSVEASGEKLFF.